This T cell receptor beta chain was sequenced for a study of cytomegalovirus exposure and HLA in healthy donors. Regarding the study as a whole: It has been reported that TCR beta sequences accurately predicted the HLA-A and HLA-B alleles of most subjects. One later analysis reportedly identified an Asian-associated ancestry cluster that showed fewer N-insertions than the approximately 700-donor mean.

As for this clone: The antigen is unknown.

Nominally healthy donors provided the samples, though records likely missed some immune exposures. PCR primers comprised 60 Vbeta and 13 Jbeta primers. Profiled with immunoSEQ multiplex PCR; TCRdb holds only in-frame clones, not every one. The data show about 220,000 clones, 65% to 75% seen once. The sample consisted of PBMCs. This TCR was recovered from a woman aged 30 to 39 in good health and CMV-seronegative.

The CDR3 is CASSIDLQGYEQYF. DNA of the CDR3: TGTGCCAGTAGTATAGATCTACAGGGCTACGAGCAGTACTTC. This sequence joins TRBV19 and TRBJ2-7, with D tentatively TRBD1 (6 bases). Trimming took off 0 bases at V and 3 bases at J, with 9 bases between the two ends. Germline V gene sequence: CDR1 LNHDA, CDR2 SQIVND (reference sequence). The CDR3 is made up of 14 amino acids.